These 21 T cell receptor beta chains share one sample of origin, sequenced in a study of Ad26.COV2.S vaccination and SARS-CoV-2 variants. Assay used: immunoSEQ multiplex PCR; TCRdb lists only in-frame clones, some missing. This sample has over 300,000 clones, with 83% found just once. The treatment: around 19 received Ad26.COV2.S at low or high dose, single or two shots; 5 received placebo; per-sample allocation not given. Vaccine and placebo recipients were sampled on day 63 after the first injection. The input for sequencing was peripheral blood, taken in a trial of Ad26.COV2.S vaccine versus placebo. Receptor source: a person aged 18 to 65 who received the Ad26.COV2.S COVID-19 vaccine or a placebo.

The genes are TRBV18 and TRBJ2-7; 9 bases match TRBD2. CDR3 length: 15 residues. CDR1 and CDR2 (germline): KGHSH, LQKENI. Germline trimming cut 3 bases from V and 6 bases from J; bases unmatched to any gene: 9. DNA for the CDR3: TGTGCCAGCTCACCCCCGGGGCTAGCGGGGCGCGAGCAGTACTTC. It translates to CASSPPGLAGREQYF.

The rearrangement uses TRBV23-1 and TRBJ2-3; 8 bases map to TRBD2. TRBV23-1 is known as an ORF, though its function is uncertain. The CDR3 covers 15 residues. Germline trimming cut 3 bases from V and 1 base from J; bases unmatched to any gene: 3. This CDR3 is CASSHKTSGTDTQYF. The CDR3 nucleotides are TGCGCCAGCAGTCACAAGACTAGCGGCACAGATACGCAGTATTTT.

CDR3 sequence: CASSLAVLAGVEQETQYF. The CDR3 nucleotides are TGCGCCAGCAGCTTGGCCGTACTAGCGGGAGTGGAGCAAGAGACCCAGTACTTC. This chain connects TRBV5-1 to TRBJ2-5; the match to TRBD2 covers 11 bases. J was trimmed by 2 bases and V by 0 bases; bases with no gene match: 9. Germline values: CDR1 SGHRS, CDR2 YFSETQ. The CDR3 has 18 residues.

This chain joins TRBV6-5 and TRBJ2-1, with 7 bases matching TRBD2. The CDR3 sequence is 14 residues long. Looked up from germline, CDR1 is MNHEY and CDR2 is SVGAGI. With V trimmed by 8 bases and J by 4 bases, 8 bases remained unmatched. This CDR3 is CASRQRGVYNEQFF. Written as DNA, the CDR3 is TGTGCCAGCCGCCAACGGGGGGTTTACAATGAGCAGTTCTTC.

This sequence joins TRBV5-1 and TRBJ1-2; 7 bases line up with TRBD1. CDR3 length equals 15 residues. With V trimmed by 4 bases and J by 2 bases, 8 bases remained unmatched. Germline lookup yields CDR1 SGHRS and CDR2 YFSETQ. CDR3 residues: CASSTGTDINYGYTF. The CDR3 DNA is TGCGCCAGCAGCACGGGGACAGACATCAACTATGGCTACACCTTC.

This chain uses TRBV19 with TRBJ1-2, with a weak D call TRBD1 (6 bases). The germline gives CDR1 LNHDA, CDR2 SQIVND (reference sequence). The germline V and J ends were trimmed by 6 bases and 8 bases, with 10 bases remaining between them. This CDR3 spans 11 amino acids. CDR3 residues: CASRTGFGYTF. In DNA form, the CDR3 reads TGTGCCAGTAGAACAGGGTTCGGCTACACCTTC.

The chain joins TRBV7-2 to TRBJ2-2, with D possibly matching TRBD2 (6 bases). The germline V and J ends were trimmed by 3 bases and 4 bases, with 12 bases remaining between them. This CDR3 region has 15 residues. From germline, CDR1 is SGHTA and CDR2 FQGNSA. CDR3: CASSLESGVTGELFF. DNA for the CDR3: TGTGCCAGCAGCTTGGAGTCGGGGGTCACCGGGGAGCTGTTTTTT. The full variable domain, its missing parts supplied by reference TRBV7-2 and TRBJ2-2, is GAGVSQSPSNKVTEKGKDVELRCDPISGHTALYWYRQSLGQGLEFLIYFQGNSAPDKSGLPSDRFSAERTGGSVSTLTIQRTQQEDSAVYLCASSLESGVTGELFFGEGSRLTVL.

The CDR3 spells CASSLTLGGIGGELFF. The DNA of the CDR3 is TGTGCCAGCAGCTTAACGTTGGGAGGGATCGGCGGGGAGCTGTTTTTT. The chain recombines TRBV7-3 with TRBJ2-2, with 7 bases identical to TRBD2. CDR3 length: 16 residues. With 0 bases clipped from V and 7 bases from J, the junction kept 8 bases outside the gene matches. CDR1 is SGHTA, CDR2 FQGTGA, per germline.

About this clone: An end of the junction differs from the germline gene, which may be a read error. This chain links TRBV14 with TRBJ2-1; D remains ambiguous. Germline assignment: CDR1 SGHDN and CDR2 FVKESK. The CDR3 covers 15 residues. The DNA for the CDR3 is TGTGCCAGCAGCTTTAATGTAGCCCCCTATAATGAGCAGTTCTTC. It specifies CASSFNVAPYNEQFF. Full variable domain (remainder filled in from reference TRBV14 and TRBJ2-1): EAGVTQFPSHSVIEKGQTVTLRCDPISGHDNLYWYRRVMGKEIKFLLHFVKESKQDESGMPNNRFLAERTGGTYSTLKVQPAELEDSGVYFCASSFNVAPYNEQFFGPGTRLTVL.

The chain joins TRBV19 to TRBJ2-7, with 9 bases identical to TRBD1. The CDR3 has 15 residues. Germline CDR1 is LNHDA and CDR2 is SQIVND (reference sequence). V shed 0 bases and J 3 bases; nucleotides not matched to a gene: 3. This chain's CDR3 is CASSIDGQGHYEQYF. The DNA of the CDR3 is TGTGCCAGTAGTATAGATGGACAGGGGCACTACGAGCAGTACTTC.

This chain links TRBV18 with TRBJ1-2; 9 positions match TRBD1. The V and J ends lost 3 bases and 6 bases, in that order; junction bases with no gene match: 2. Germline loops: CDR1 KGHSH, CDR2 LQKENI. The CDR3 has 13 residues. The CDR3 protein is CASSPGQGNGYTF. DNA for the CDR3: TGTGCCAGCTCACCGGGACAGGGAAATGGCTACACCTTC.

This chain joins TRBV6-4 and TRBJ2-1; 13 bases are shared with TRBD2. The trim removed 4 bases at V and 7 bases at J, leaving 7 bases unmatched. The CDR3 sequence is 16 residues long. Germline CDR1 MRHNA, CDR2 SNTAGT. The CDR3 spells CASSVGTSGMVNEQFF. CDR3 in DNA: TGTGCCAGCAGTGTCGGGACTAGCGGGATGGTTAATGAGCAGTTCTTC.

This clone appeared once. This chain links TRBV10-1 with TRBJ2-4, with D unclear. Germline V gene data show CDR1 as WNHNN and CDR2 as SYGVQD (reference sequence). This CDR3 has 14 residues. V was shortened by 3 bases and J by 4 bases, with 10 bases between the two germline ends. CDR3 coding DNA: TGCGCCAGCAGTGAAGGCAGCCTGAAAAACATTCAGTACTTC. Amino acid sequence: CASSEGSLKNIQYF.

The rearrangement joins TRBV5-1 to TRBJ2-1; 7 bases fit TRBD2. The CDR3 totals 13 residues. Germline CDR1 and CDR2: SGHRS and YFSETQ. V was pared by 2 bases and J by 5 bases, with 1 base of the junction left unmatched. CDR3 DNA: TGCGCCAGCAGCTTAGGACTAGACAATGAGCAGTTCTTC. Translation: CASSLGLDNEQFF.

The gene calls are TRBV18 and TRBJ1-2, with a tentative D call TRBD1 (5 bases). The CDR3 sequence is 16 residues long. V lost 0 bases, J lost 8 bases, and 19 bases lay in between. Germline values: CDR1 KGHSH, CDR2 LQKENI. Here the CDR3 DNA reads TGTGCCAGCTCACCACCGGGACCCGGGGACCTATGGGGCTACACCTTC. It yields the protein CASSPPGPGDLWGYTF.

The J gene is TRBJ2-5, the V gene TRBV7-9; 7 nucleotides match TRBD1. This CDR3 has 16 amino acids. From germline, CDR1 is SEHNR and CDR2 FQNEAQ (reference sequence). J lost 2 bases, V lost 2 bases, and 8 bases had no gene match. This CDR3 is CASSLLGPGGQETQYF. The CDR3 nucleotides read TGTGCCAGCAGCTTATTAGGGCCAGGGGGACAAGAGACCCAGTACTTC.

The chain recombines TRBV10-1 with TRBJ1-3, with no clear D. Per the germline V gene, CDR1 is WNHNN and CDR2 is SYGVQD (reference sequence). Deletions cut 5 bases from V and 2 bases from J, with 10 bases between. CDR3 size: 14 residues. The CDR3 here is CASSSGQPGNTIYF. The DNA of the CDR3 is TGCGCCAGCAGTTCGGGTCAACCTGGAAACACCATATATTTT.

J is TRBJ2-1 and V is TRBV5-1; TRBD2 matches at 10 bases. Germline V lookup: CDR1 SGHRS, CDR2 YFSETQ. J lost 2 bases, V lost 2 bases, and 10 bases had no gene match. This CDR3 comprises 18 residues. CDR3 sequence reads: CASSFLPPGTSAYNEQFF. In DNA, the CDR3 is TGCGCCAGCAGCTTCTTACCCCCCGGGACTAGCGCCTACAATGAGCAGTTCTTC.

CDR3 region: CASSARDRTLAGTGELFF. The DNA of the CDR3 is TGTGCCAGCAGCGCAAGAGACAGGACGCTAGCGGGCACCGGGGAGCTGTTTTTT. The chain uses TRBV9 and TRBJ2-2; TRBD2 matches at 8 bases. CDR1 and CDR2 (germline): SGDLS, YYNGEE. The junction had 14 bases not matched to a gene; V was cut back by 3 bases and J by 4 bases. CDR3 length: 18 amino acids.

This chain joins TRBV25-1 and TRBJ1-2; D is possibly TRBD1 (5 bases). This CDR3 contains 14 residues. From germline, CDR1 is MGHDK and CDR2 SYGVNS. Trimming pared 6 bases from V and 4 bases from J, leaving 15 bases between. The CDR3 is CASSPLGGIYGYTF. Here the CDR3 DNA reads TGTGCCAGCAGCCCGTTGGGGGGGATCTATGGCTACACCTTC.

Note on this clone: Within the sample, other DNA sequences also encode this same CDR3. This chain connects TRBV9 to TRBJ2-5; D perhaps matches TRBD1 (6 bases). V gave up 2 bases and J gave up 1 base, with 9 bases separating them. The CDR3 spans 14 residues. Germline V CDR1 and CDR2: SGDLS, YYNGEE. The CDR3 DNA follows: TGTGCCAGCAGCGTCGACAGGACCCAAGAGACCCAGTACTTC. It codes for CASSVDRTQETQYF. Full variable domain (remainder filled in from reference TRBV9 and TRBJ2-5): DSGVTQTPKHLITATGQRVTLRCSPRSGDLSVYWYQQSLDQGLQFLIQYYNGEERAKGNILERFSAQQFPDLHSELNLSSLELGDSALYFCASSVDRTQETQYFGPGTRLLVL.